These 14 T cell receptor beta chains originate from one sample sequenced in a study of T cell clones after liver transplantation. Only in-frame clones appear in the TCRdb table, and some are missing; sequencing was by immunoSEQ multiplex PCR. The data show under 130,000 clones, about 81% seen once. The sample in question was CD4+ T cells from blood, obtained about 50 months after liver transplant. Receptors originate from a human patient who received a liver transplant. Certain T cells may be donor cells from the graft.

CDR3 protein: CASSLTRGGYTEAFF. Here the CDR3 DNA reads TGTGCCAGCAGCTTAACCCGAGGCGGGTACACTGAAGCTTTCTTT. V usage is TRBV7-3 and J usage is TRBJ1-1; no clear D gene. The germline gives CDR1 SGHTA, CDR2 FQGTGA. CDR3 size: 15 residues. V was pared by 0 bases and J by 3 bases, with 11 bases between.

The V gene is TRBV19, the J gene TRBJ1-1, with D hard to call. The germline V and J ends were trimmed by 9 bases and 1 base, with 9 bases remaining between them. The CDR3 extends over 12 amino acids. Per germline, CDR1 LNHDA and CDR2 SQIVND (reference sequence). CDR3 in amino acids: CASTRANTEAFF. The CDR3 DNA reads TGTGCCAGCACTAGGGCGAACACTGAAGCTTTCTTT.

This chain uses TRBV30 with TRBJ2-5, with D possibly being TRBD1 or TRBD2 (5 bases each). This CDR3 is built from 12 residues. CDR1 is GTSNPN and CDR2 is SVGIG in the germline V gene (reference sequence). V gave up 4 bases and J gave up 0 bases, with 6 bases separating them. For the CDR3, the DNA is TGTGCCTGGAAGGGACACCAAGAGACCCAGTACTTC. Its translation: CAWKGHQETQYF.

This rearrangement joins TRBV7-8 to TRBJ1-3; no clear D gene. CDR1 SGHVS and CDR2 FQNEAQ come from the germline V gene. The CDR3 spans 15 residues. The V and J ends lost 4 bases and 4 bases respectively, with 14 bases between them. The CDR3 sequence is CASSSAGSRGNTIYF. The CDR3 DNA reads as TGTGCCAGCAGCTCAGCTGGGTCTCGCGGAAACACCATATATTTT. The full variable domain, completed using reference TRBV7-8 and TRBJ1-3, is GAGVSQSPRYKVAKRGQDVALRCDPISGHVSLFWYQQALGQGPEFLTYFQNEAQLDKSGLPSDRFFAERPEGSVSTLKIQRTQQEDSAVYLCASSSAGSRGNTIYFGEGSWLTVV.

V usage is TRBV9 and J usage is TRBJ1-6, with a possible D match to TRBD1 (5 bases). CDR1 SGDLS and CDR2 YYNGEE come from the germline V gene. The CDR3 has 14 residues. V shed 4 bases and J shed 6 bases, with 11 bases lying between them. The CDR3 protein is CASSRDVTNSPLHF. CDR3 coding DNA: TGTGCCAGCAGCCGGGACGTCACTAATTCACCCCTCCACTTT.

This chain connects TRBV6-5 to TRBJ1-1; 10 bases align to TRBD1. V trimming: 6 bases; J trimming: 2 bases; junction bases outside the gene matches: 3. This CDR3 is 14 amino acids long. The germline V gene has CDR1 MNHEY and CDR2 SVGAGI. CDR3 in amino acids: CASSRTGGNTEAFF. The CDR3 coding sequence is TGTGCCAGCAGCCGGACAGGGGGTAACACTGAAGCTTTCTTT.

The V gene is TRBV19, the J gene TRBJ2-2; unclear D gene. The V and J ends lost 8 bases and 0 bases respectively, with 10 bases between them. The CDR3 totals 14 residues. The V gene's germline CDR1 is LNHDA and CDR2 SQIVND (reference sequence). DNA for the CDR3: TGTGCCAGTCGACGGATTACGAACACCGGGGAGCTGTTTTTT. The encoded protein is CASRRITNTGELFF.

The J gene is TRBJ1-2, the V gene TRBV11-1; D unresolved. The CDR3 has 13 residues. The V gene's germline CDR1 is SGHAT and CDR2 FQDESV (reference sequence). V shed 7 bases and J shed 2 bases, with 11 bases lying between them. The CDR3 DNA reads TGTGCCAGCACCCCGCTTCCGAACTATGGCTACACCTTC. It codes for CASTPLPNYGYTF.

This chain uses TRBV6-5 with TRBJ1-5; the D gene is possibly TRBD1 (6 bases). Germline CDR1 is MNHEY and CDR2 is SVGAGI. With 7 bases removed from V and 1 base from J, the gap between germline ends came to 11 bases. The CDR3 is 14 residues long. The CDR3 DNA reads TGTGCCAGCACCTGGGGGGGCAGCAATCAGCCCCAGCATTTT. As protein: CASTWGGSNQPQHF.

The CDR3 DNA sequence: TGTGCCAGCAGCTTGCAGCCGGCTAATGAAAAACTGTTTTTT. It translates to CASSLQPANEKLFF. V is TRBV11-2 and J is TRBJ1-4; D is uncertain. The CDR3 length is 14 residues. Deletions cut 3 bases from V and 3 bases from J, with 8 bases between. The germline V gene has CDR1 SGHAT and CDR2 FQNNGV. The full variable domain, completed using reference TRBV11-2 and TRBJ1-4, is EAGVAQSPRYKIIEKRQSVAFWCNPISGHATLYWYQQILGQGPKLLIQFQNNGVVDDSQLPKDRFSAERLKGVDSTLKIQPAKLEDSAVYLCASSLQPANEKLFFGSGTQLSVL.

The chain has TRBV14 and TRBJ2-3, with 9 bases that match TRBD2. The germline V gene has CDR1 SGHDN and CDR2 FVKESK. Trimming removed 0 bases from V and 7 bases from J; junction bases left unmatched: 11. The CDR3 length is 17 residues. CDR3 bases: TGTGCCAGCAGCCAAGAGGTTAATAGCGGGAGAACAAATACGCAGTATTTT. Its translation is CASSQEVNSGRTNTQYF.

V is TRBV7-8 and J is TRBJ2-7, with D perhaps TRBD1 (5 bases). In germline, CDR1 is SGHVS, CDR2 FQNEAQ. V was trimmed by 1 base and J by 5 bases, leaving 9 bases between them. The CDR3 spans 13 residues. CDR3 DNA sequence: TGTGCCAGCAGCTTAGTACTGGGGCACGAGCAGTACTTC. Residues: CASSLVLGHEQYF.

This chain joins TRBV18 and TRBJ2-5; D uncertain. Germline CDR1 and CDR2: KGHSH and LQKENI. Trimming took 3 bases from V and 3 from J, leaving 5 bases between them. The CDR3 is 12 residues long. In DNA form, the CDR3 reads TGTGCCAGCTCACCGAACGAAGAGACCCAGTACTTC. It is translated as CASSPNEETQYF.

The chain has TRBV6-1 and TRBJ1-6; the match to TRBD1 covers 9 bases. The germline gives CDR1 MNHNS, CDR2 SASEGT. The ends lost 0 bases at V and 0 bases at J; junction bases unmatched: 6. The CDR3 has 19 residues. The CDR3 nucleotides are TGTGCCAGCAGTGAAGCGCTAGGACAGGGGATCTCCTATAATTCACCCCTCCACTTT. Residues: CASSEALGQGISYNSPLHF.